The T cell receptor (beta chain) under discussion was sequenced for a study of cytomegalovirus exposure and HLA in healthy donors (dated by TCRdb to 2016 to 2017). About the study as a whole: According to an earlier analysis of 550 to 700 of the donors, some 180 million T cells yielded 90 million to 140 million unique TCR beta sequences and approximately 300 Gb of sequence data. Every discovery cohort repertoire had been produced on one sequencing platform. The study aimed to test whether signatures of past pathogen exposure could be identified by cataloging public T cell receptors. Five DR-DQ haplotypes were handled as single units for association and clustering because linkage in the cohort was strong. Rather than using new phenotypic data, the later analysis identified candidate immune exposures from TCR beta sequences and from how often those sequences occurred across donors. An early release that covered about 600 HLA-typed donors contained 250 to 350 gigabases of sequencing data and approximately 85 million unique TCR sequences. Alongside the repertoire data, information on donor age, sex, ethnicity and CMV serostatus was compiled. To predict cytomegalovirus infection status, the study brought together high-throughput TCR immunosequencing, statistical association of individual TCRs with disease status, and machine learning. Typing coverage differed by locus: A, B, C, DRB1 and DQB1 were typed in about 629-640 donors, DQA1 in around 500, DPA1 in around 580, and DPB1 in approximately 450. Besides the first cohort of around 670 subjects, a separate validation cohort made up of 95 to 150 different subjects was used. HLA typing covered class I and class II loci at four-digit resolution. A later genetic analysis took genome-wide SNP genotypes for 398 of the 666 donors and used that subset as a discovery cohort. Among the roughly 400 genotyped donors, approximately 77% belonged to the genetic ancestry cluster associated with self-reported Caucasian donors. A later analysis re-analyzed previously published TCR beta repertoires from 666 donors and added high-resolution HLA genotyping to study TCR occurrence patterns. Across around 400 genotyped donors of the cohort, an average of approximately 240,000 unique TCR beta nucleotide sequences per donor were sequenced, and roughly 18% of those sequences were non-productive. The study profiled the T cell repertoires of hundreds of subjects by immunosequencing and related them to cytomegalovirus serostatus. An earlier analysis of 587 of the donors used high-throughput TCR beta sequencing to judge whether each TCR beta V gene segment behaved as functional or pseudogenic. General study outcomes and caveats: Linkage disequilibrium might explain the correlated functional status among segregating V segments, but an unknown experimental factor could not be excluded. Most TCR sequences were seen in very few donors, while some public TCRs were found in many individuals. It was suggested by the authors that the approach could potentially be generalized to other disease states and immunological phenotypes. Some IMGT-functional V segments, including TRBV6-2 and TRBV6-3, could not be told apart with the 87-base-pair reads, so those segments were excluded. CMV serostatus was the only immune exposure information available for the cohort. Only TCR beta chains were sequenced in this cohort, and the absence of alpha or paired-chain data limited detectable features. Roughly uniform sequencing depth across donors was assumed in presence/absence analyses, although this assumption may not hold. A further reported finding was that TCR beta sequences accurately predicted the HLA-A and HLA-B alleles for most subjects in the first cohort. Most CMV-associated TCR beta chains appeared to be HLA-restricted in a later analysis, and the HLA associations seemed to be driven largely by CMV exposure. In the study, around 150 TCR beta chains were listed as associated with cytomegalovirus. In a later analysis, HLA-associated TCR beta chains showed more clonal expansion and lower generation probabilities than non-associated chains that were equally common. In a later analysis, more than 15,000 TCR beta sequences were associated with specific HLA alleles at a false discovery rate of 0.05. The earlier analysis of approximately 560 of the donors excluded about 16 rarely observed V segments, including chromosome 9 orphons, because counts were too low. Three of the identified cytomegalovirus-associated TCR beta chains were confirmed in vitro to be specific for cytomegalovirus antigens. A later genetic analysis reported fewer N-insertions in productive TCRs among donors in an Asian-associated ancestry cluster than the roughly 620-donor mean. Strong co-occurrence of HLA alleles, especially DR and DQ, made assigning TCR associations to individual alleles difficult. In an earlier analysis of about 600 of the donors, most TCR beta V segments appeared in productive rearrangements about 87% or about 30% of the time, broadly matching IMGT annotations. The classifier was reported to diagnose cytomegalovirus status with high specificity and sensitivity in both the original and validation cohorts. A later analysis reported that several top co-occurrence clusters appeared linked to parvovirus B19, influenza, CMV and Epstein-Barr virus. In a later analysis, the rate of TCR association differed among HLA loci, with DRB1 alleles having the most associated TCRs and HLA-C alleles having the fewest. Because some donors lacked HLA typing at each locus, the association tests relied only on the typed subset. A cluster of highly shared sequence variants was judged likely to be a technical artifact of the sequencing pipeline. V-gene and J-gene trimming of TCR beta chains was associated with a missense DCLRE1C variant in a later genetic analysis, and the association was replicated in an independent cohort.

Turning to this clone: There is no known antigen for this receptor.

V was cut back by 6 bases and J by 2 bases, leaving a gap of 13 bases between them. The CDR3 runs 15 residues from the cysteine to the phenylalanine. Kept here is only the CDR3 DNA, which spans 45 bases and is read in frame from base 1. As encoded in the germline V gene, CDR1 is MNHEY while CDR2 is SVGAGI. In total, just over 650 healthy bone marrow donors made up the cohort. At the time of sampling, every cohort member was nominally healthy, though immune exposures that went unrecorded were likely present. The donor was CMV seronegative and was included in the group of hundreds of seronegative cohort members. A peripheral blood sample was provided by each donor, and peripheral blood mononuclear cells were used for TCR beta sequencing. Genomic DNA was extracted from the blood cell samples with the Qiagen DNeasy Blood Extraction Kit. The library came from the immunoSEQ multiplex PCR assay. The multiplex PCR relied on a mix of 60 forward primers for TCR Vbeta segments and 13 reverse primers for TCR Jbeta segments. The CDR3 region of rearranged TCR beta genes was amplified from genomic DNA with a multiplex PCR assay. The Illumina HiSeq System was used to sequence the amplified TCR beta libraries as 87-base-pair reads. The original pipeline was this. Across the roughly 670 repertoires, a later analysis counted roughly 77 million unique TCR beta chains, around 11 million of which were shared by at least two donors. Raw reads were error-corrected and collapsed into unique sequences with a nearest-neighbor algorithm that merged closely related sequences to remove PCR and sequencing errors. Alignment of CDR3 sequences to IMGT reference sequences was used to assign V, D and J gene segments. Each retained sequence needed at least a six-nucleotide match to both a V gene segment and a J gene segment. A rearrangement counted as productive if the CDR3 had no stop codons and remained in frame with V and J, and every other rearrangement counted as non-productive. CDR3 was defined by IMGT convention, running from the second conserved V-encoded cysteine to the conserved J-encoded phenylalanine. In an earlier analysis of more than 550 of the donors, sequences lacking an unambiguous match to a single V gene segment were excluded. An earlier analysis of several hundred of the donors called V segments functional above 56.7% productive rearrangements and segregating when the between-donor standard deviation exceeded 5%. A statistical classification framework was built to diagnose cytomegalovirus status from the catalog of TCR beta chain sequences. A later analysis assigned V and J genes by comparing TCR nucleotide sequences with IMGT/GENE-DB human TR gene sequences. A later analysis assigned CDR3 sequences and most-parsimonious VDJ recombination scenarios with the TCRdist pipeline. In a later analysis, every TCR beta chain was defined by the combination of its CDR3 amino acid sequence and its V-gene family, and reads without a unique V-gene family were dropped. A later analysis removed 450 to 600 highly shared, low-generation-probability nucleotide sequences to deal with suspected cross-contamination and a sequencing artifact. In a later analysis, a clonal expansion index for each public chain was calculated from normalized within-repertoire ranks of inferred template counts. In a later analysis, generation probabilities were computed using a VDJ recombination model fitted to out-of-frame rearrangements, and the results were checked against IGoR. In a later analysis, hypergeometric tests were used to score TCR-TCR, TCR-HLA and TCR-CMV co-occurrence, with a repertoire-size bias correction applied to TCR pairs. In a later analysis, false discovery rates were estimated by permuting HLA or CMV assignments 20 times. A later analysis grouped co-occurring TCRs with DBSCAN, adding TCRdist sequence similarity when clustering within HLA-allele-positive subsets. For co-occurrence clustering, repertoires with fewer than 30,000 or more than 120,000 public chains were excluded, along with several repertoires with anomalous nucleotide sharing. The table was pulled from immuneACCESS by TCRdb, which kept in-frame rearrangements only. Such tables lose some clones; where checked, under half of the loss comes from unresolved V genes, and the rest has no known cause. The V and J calls and clone size are taken from that table; D and trimming were inferred from the DNA. The sample table on file contains 75,000 to 95,000 clones. Roughly 1.5% of the sample comes from the top ten.

The receptor was derived from a woman aged 55-70 years in good health and CMV-seronegative. In this chain, TRBV6-5 is recombined with TRBJ2-2, with a tentative D gene TRBD1 over 6 matching bases. The sequencing sample was made of PBMCs. In nucleotide form, the sequence is TGTGCCAGCAGGTCCGGGACACTAAACACCGGGGAGCTGTTTTTT. Translation gives CASRSGTLNTGELFF.